The 10 T cell receptor beta chains below come from one sample, sequenced in a study of blood T cell repertoires in COVID-19. Assay: immunoSEQ multiplex PCR; the TCRdb copy retains only in-frame clones and omits some. The data contain 150,000 or so clones, 85% to 90% of them seen just once; the ten biggest clones take up more than 1.5%. The specimen was peripheral blood. All receptors come from a woman aged 60-75 years with acute or convalescent COVID-19.

As regards this clone: The sample has other DNA sequences that encode this CDR3 too. The CDR3 sequence: CASSLVRDEQYF. CDR3 DNA sequence: TGTGCCAGCAGCCTTGTGAGGGACGAGCAGTACTTC. The chain uses TRBV7-9 and TRBJ2-7; D may be TRBD2 (5 bases). V lost 5 bases, J lost 5 bases, and 10 bases lay in between. CDR3 length: 12 residues. The V gene's germline CDR1 is SEHNR and CDR2 FQNEAQ (reference sequence).

The chain uses TRBV7-9 and TRBJ1-1, with a tentative D call TRBD1 (5 bases). The CDR3 totals 14 residues. Trimming shortened V by 4 bases and J by 4 bases, and 13 bases separated the two germline ends. Germline V gives CDR1 SEHNR, CDR2 FQNEAQ (reference sequence). The CDR3 DNA follows: TGTGCCAGCAGCTCGTCCCAGGGCGGCACTGAAGCTTTCTTT. Amino acids: CASSSSQGGTEAFF.

V usage is TRBV27 and J usage is TRBJ1-5, with a weak D call TRBD1 (6 bases). Germline values: CDR1 MNHEY, CDR2 SMNVEV (reference sequence). The V end lost 6 bases, the J end lost 1 base, and 10 bases lay between the germline ends. The CDR3 runs 14 residues. The CDR3 is CASRAGVSNQPQHF. CDR3 bases: TGTGCCAGCAGAGCAGGGGTCAGCAATCAGCCCCAGCATTTT.

The chain couples TRBV28 to TRBJ2-5; tentatively, D is TRBD2 (6 bases). This CDR3 comprises 15 residues. The V and J ends lost 5 bases and 2 bases respectively, with 15 bases between them. The germline gives CDR1 MDHEN, CDR2 SYDVKM. CDR3 sequence (DNA): TGTGCCAGCAGTAGGGGACTTAAGCAACAAGAGACCCAGTACTTC. Its protein is CASSRGLKQQETQYF.

About this clone itself: Other DNA sequences in the sample encode the same CDR3. V usage is TRBV18 and J usage is TRBJ1-5; 9 bases agree with TRBD1. V was clipped by 2 bases and J by 4 bases; unmatched bases: 0. This CDR3 spans 14 amino acids. Germline V gives CDR1 KGHSH, CDR2 LQKENI. For the CDR3, the DNA is TGTGCCAGCTCACCAGGGACAGGGAATCAGCCCCAGCATTTT. Amino acid sequence: CASSPGTGNQPQHF.

This chain connects TRBV30 to TRBJ1-2; D may be TRBD1 (5 bases). V was pared by 5 bases and J by 2 bases, with 6 bases between. This CDR3 region has 11 residues. Germline loops: CDR1 GTSNPN, CDR2 SVGIG (reference sequence). CDR3 in amino acids: CAWSGNYGYTF. Here the CDR3 DNA reads TGTGCCTGGTCAGGGAACTATGGCTACACCTTC.

J is TRBJ1-2 and V is TRBV5-4; D gene ambiguous. CDR1 is SGHNT, CDR2 YYREEE, per germline (reference sequence). This CDR3 contains 12 residues. Trimming stripped 3 bases from V and 8 bases from J, with 11 bases between. DNA for the CDR3: TGTGCCAGCAGCTCGGACTTTTTCGGCTACACCTTC. Its protein is CASSSDFFGYTF.

CDR3 in amino acids: CASSSRTGGKPGANVLTF. DNA of the CDR3: TGCGCCAGCAGCTCACGGACAGGCGGAAAACCTGGGGCCAACGTCCTGACTTTC. This chain links TRBV5-1 with TRBJ2-6; 7 bases map to TRBD1. The CDR3 loop spans 18 amino acids. Trimming removed 3 bases from V and 2 bases from J; junction bases left unmatched: 11. Germline CDR1 reads SGHRS; CDR2 reads YFSETQ.

The rearrangement joins TRBV5-1 to TRBJ1-4, with a tentative D call TRBD1 (6 bases). Per the germline V gene, CDR1 is SGHRS and CDR2 is YFSETQ. The CDR3 extends over 14 amino acids. With 5 bases removed from V and 0 bases from J, the gap between germline ends came to 8 bases. CDR3 sequence reads: CASRRTATNEKLFF. CDR3 nucleotide sequence: TGCGCCAGCAGGAGGACAGCAACTAATGAAAAACTGTTTTTT.

This clone was seen once. The rearrangement uses TRBV2 and TRBJ2-2, with a tentative D call TRBD2 (6 bases). Germline values: CDR1 SNHLY, CDR2 FYNNEI. V was pared by 6 bases and J by 0 bases, with 11 bases between. The CDR3 runs to 15 residues. The CDR3 bases are TGTGCCAGCAGATCCCTAGCGACGAACACCGGGGAGCTGTTTTTT. Its protein product is CASRSLATNTGELFF.